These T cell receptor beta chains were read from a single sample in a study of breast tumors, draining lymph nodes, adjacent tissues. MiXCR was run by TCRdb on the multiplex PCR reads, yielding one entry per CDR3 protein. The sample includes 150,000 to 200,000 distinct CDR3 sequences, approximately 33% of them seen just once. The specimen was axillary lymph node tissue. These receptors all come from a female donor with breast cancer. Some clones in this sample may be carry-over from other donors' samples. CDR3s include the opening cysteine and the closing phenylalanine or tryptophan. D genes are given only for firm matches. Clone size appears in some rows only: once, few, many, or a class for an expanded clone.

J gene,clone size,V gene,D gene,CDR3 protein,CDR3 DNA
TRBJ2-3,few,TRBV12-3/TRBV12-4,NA,CASSPVGPGVPPGADTQYF,TGTGCCAGCAGCCCAGTTGGGCCGGGAGTGCCCCCTGGGGCAGATACGCAGTATTTT
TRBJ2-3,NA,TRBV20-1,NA,CSALGAERTATQYF,TGCAGTGCCCTAGGGGCGGAGCGCACAGCTACGCAGTATTTT
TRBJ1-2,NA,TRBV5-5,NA,CASSLDLNYGYAF,TGTGCCAGCAGCTTGGATCTAAACTATGGCTACGCCTTC
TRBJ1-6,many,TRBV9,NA,CASSEGVQAEVLHF,TGTGCCAGCAGCGAGGGGGTCCAGGCCGAAGTCCTCCACTTT
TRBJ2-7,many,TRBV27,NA,CASSFLGPRNEQYF,TGTGCCAGCAGTTTCTTGGGACCTCGGAACGAGCAGTACTTC
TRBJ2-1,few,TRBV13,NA,CASSPDSTDEQFF,TGTGCCAGCAGCCCAGACAGCACGGATGAGCAGTTCTTC
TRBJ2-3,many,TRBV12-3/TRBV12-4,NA,CASSQDTDTQYF,TGTGCCAGCAGTCAGGACACAGATACGCAGTATTTT
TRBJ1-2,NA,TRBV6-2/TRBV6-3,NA,CASSHFRANDYGYTF,TGTGCCAGCAGTCACTTTAGGGCGAATGACTACGGCTACACCTTC
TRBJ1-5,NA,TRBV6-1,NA,CASSDAGGSNQPQHF,TGTGCCAGCAGTGATGCTGGGGGGAGCAATCAGCCCCAGCATTTT
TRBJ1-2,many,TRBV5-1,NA,CASSLGLVSGRLYGYTF,TGCGCCAGCAGCTTGGGTCTTGTGTCAGGGCGACTTTATGGCTACACCTTC
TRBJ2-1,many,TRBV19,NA,CASKGWRADYNEQFF,TGTGCCAGTAAGGGTTGGCGGGCCGACTACAATGAGCAGTTCTTC
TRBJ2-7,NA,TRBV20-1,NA,CSADSGHNYGQYF,TGCAGTGCTGATTCGGGACACAATTACGGGCAGTACTTC
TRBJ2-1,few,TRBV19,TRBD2,CASSMNQRTSGSPNEQFF,TGTGCCAGTAGTATGAATCAGAGGACTAGCGGGAGTCCCAATGAGCAGTTCTTC
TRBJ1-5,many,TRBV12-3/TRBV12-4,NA,CASSPLLGVNQPQHF,TGTGCCAGCAGTCCGCTTTTGGGGGTCAATCAGCCCCAGCATTTT
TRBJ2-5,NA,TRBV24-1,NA,CAPEELETQYF,TGTGCCCCCGAGGAATTGGAGACCCAGTACTTC
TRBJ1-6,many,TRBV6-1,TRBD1,CASIGGRTGYNSPLHF,TGTGCCAGCATTGGTGGCCGGACAGGGTATAATTCACCCCTCCACTTT
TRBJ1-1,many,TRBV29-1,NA,CSVRAGNTEAFF,TGCAGCGTTCGTGCAGGGAACACTGAAGCTTTCTTT
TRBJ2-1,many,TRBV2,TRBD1,CASSTGTANYNEQFF,TGTGCCAGCAGCACCGGGACAGCAAACTACAATGAGCAGTTCTTC
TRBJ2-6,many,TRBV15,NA,CATSNTGGANVLTF,TGTGCCACCAGCAATACCGGAGGGGCCAACGTCCTGACTTTC
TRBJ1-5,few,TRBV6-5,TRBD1,CASSHGGTGGEPQHF,TGTGCCAGCAGCCACGGGGGGACAGGGGGCGAGCCCCAGCATTTT
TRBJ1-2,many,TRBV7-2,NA,CASSLSFRGVGGYTF,TGTGCCAGCAGCTTATCGTTTCGGGGCGTTGGTGGCTACACCTTC
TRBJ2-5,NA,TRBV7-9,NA,CASSLGVAVGKETQYF,TGTGCCAGCAGCTTAGGAGTAGCGGTGGGGAAAGAGACCCAGTACTTC
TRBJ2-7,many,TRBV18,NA,CASSPSLLDYEQYF,TGTGCCAGCTCACCAAGCCTTTTGGATTACGAGCAGTACTTC
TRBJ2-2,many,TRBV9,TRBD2,CASSVTSGMNTGELFF,TGTGCCAGCAGCGTAACTAGCGGGATGAACACCGGGGAGCTGTTTTTT
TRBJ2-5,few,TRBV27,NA,CASSLLEEETQYF,TGTGCCAGCAGTTTATTAGAAGAAGAGACCCAGTACTTC
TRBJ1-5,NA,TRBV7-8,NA,CASRLAGIYRGNQPQHF,TGTGCCAGCAGGTTGGCAGGGATCTACCGGGGCAATCAGCCCCAGCATTTT
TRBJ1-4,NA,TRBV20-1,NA,CSASPSGNEKLFF,TGCAGTGCCAGCCCTAGCGGGAATGAAAAACTGTTTTTT
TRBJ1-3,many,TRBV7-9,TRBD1,CASSQDRVSGNTIYF,TGTGCCAGCAGCCAGGACAGGGTTTCTGGAAACACCATATATTTT
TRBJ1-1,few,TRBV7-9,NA,CASSLGTGMNTEAFF,TGTGCCAGCAGCTTAGGTACGGGCATGAACACTGAAGCTTTCTTT
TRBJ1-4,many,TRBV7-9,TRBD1,CASSFRTGGREKLFF,TGTGCCAGCAGCTTTCGGACAGGCGGCCGTGAAAAACTGTTTTTT
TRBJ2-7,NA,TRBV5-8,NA,CASSLARARSYEQYF,TGTGCCAGCAGCTTGGCAAGGGCTCGTTCCTACGAGCAGTACTTC
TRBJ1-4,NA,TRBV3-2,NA,CASSQDPTGGFGEKLFF,TGTGCCAGCAGCCAAGACCCCACAGGGGGCTTCGGTGAAAAACTGTTTTTT
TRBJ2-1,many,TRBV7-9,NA,CASSLVGDPYNEQFF,TGTGCCAGCAGCTTGGTGGGCGACCCCTACAATGAGCAGTTCTTC
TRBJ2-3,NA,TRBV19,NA,CASSIDPRGGPYTDTQYF,TGTGCCAGTAGTATAGATCCTAGGGGGGGTCCTTACACAGATACGCAGTATTTT
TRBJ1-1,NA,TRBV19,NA,CASSSPGLGTEAFF,TGTGCCAGTAGTTCGCCGGGCCTTGGCACTGAAGCTTTCTTT
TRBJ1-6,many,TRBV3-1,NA,CASSPSPNSPLHF,TGTGCCAGCAGCCCAAGCCCAAATTCACCCCTCCACTTT
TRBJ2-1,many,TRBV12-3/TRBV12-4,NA,CASRPPGRGQFF,TGTGCCAGCCGCCCCCCGGGGCGGGGGCAGTTCTTC
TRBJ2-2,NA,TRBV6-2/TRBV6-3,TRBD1,CASRTGTGSTGELFF,TGTGCCAGCAGAACCGGGACAGGGAGCACCGGGGAGCTGTTTTTT
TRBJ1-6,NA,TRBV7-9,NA,CASRLRGSSYNSPLHF,TGTGCTAGCCGCTTGAGGGGCAGCTCCTATAATTCACCCCTCCACTTT
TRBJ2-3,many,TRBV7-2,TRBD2,CASSLASTSGGWSDTQYF,TGTGCCAGCAGCTTAGCGTCTACTAGCGGGGGGTGGTCAGATACGCAGTATTTT
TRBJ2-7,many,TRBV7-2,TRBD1,CASSPPGQVFYEQYF,TGTGCCAGCAGCCCGCCGGGACAGGTCTTTTACGAGCAGTACTTC
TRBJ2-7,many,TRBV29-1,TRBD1,CSVEDLTGGSYEQYF,TGCAGCGTTGAAGATCTTACAGGGGGCTCCTACGAGCAGTACTTC
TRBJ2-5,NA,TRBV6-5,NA,CASSYSIGPSWMTQYF,TGTGCCAGCAGTTACTCGATAGGACCCTCGTGGATGACCCAGTACTTC
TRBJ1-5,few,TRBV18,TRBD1,CASSPQGAGHGNQPQHF,TGTGCCAGCTCACCTCAGGGGGCGGGTCATGGCAATCAGCCCCAGCATTTT
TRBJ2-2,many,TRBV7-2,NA,CASSPAPPGELFF,TGTGCCAGCAGCCCTGCCCCGCCCGGGGAGCTGTTTTTT
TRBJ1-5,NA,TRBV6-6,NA,CASSYNGAYNEPQHF,TGTGCCAGCAGTTACAATGGGGCCTACAATGAGCCCCAGCATTTT
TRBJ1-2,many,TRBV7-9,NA,CASSLGDANYGYTF,TGTGCCAGCAGCTTAGGGGATGCTAACTATGGCTACACCTTC
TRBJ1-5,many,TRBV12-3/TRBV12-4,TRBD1,CASSTGGLNQPQHF,TGTGCCAGCAGTACAGGGGGCCTCAATCAGCCCCAGCATTTT
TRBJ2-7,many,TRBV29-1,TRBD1,CSVRTQGYEQYF,TGCAGCGTACGTACACAGGGGTACGAGCAGTACTTC
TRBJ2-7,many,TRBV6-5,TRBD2,CASRTSGGNAYEQYF,TGTGCCAGCAGGACAAGCGGGGGGAATGCCTACGAGCAGTACTTC
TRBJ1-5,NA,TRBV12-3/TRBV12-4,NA,CASWDRRSWQPQHF,TGTGCCAGCTGGGACCGAAGGTCTTGGCAGCCCCAGCATTTT
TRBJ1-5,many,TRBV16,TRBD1,CASSPDRGQPQHF,TGTGCCAGCAGCCCCGACAGGGGTCAGCCCCAGCATTTT
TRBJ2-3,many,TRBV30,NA,CAWSVGESGDTQYF,TGTGCCTGGAGTGTAGGGGAGTCGGGAGATACGCAGTATTTT
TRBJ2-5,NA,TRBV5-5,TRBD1,CASRSGQGWETQYF,TGTGCCAGCAGGTCGGGACAGGGGTGGGAGACCCAGTACTTC
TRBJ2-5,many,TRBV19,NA,CASTNPFRGETQYF,TGTGCCAGTACCAACCCGTTCCGGGGAGAGACCCAGTACTTC